This is a list of T cell receptor beta chains from one sample in a study of identical twins. In TCRdb, the 5' RACE reads were re-called with MiXCR into one record per CDR3 protein. The repertoire holds about 660,000 distinct CDR3 sequences, over 8.5% seen once, with approximately 0.94% in the top ten. The data also belong to a second study, concerning yellow fever vaccine responses in identical twins.

Sequenced: PBMCs. Every receptor here comes from a woman aged 18-29 years in good health. CDR3s include the opening cysteine and the closing phenylalanine or tryptophan. Each record gives: clone size, D gene, J gene, V gene, CDR3 DNA, CDR3 protein. D genes are given only for firm matches. Only some rows state a clone size, as once, few, many or a class for expanded clones.

abundance: many; d_gene: -; j_gene: TRBJ2-3; v_gene: TRBV25-1; CDR3nt: TGTGCCAGCAGTGCCTTGGATACGCAGTATTTT; CDR3aa: CASSALDTQYF
abundance: -; d_gene: -; j_gene: TRBJ2-7; v_gene: TRBV18; CDR3nt: TGTGCCAGCTCAACCCAGGGAGTTGCGTACGAGCAGTACTTC; CDR3aa: CASSTQGVAYEQYF
abundance: -; d_gene: -; j_gene: TRBJ2-6; v_gene: TRBV15; CDR3nt: TGTGCCACCAGCCCTGGGGGCTCTGGGGCCAACGTCCTGACTTTC; CDR3aa: CATSPGGSGANVLTF
abundance: many; d_gene: -; j_gene: TRBJ2-1; v_gene: TRBV7-9; CDR3nt: TGTGCCAGCAGTTCGCTTAGGAGGGGTCGTGAGCAGTTCTTC; CDR3aa: CASSSLRRGREQFF
abundance: many; d_gene: -; j_gene: TRBJ2-5; v_gene: TRBV3-1; CDR3nt: TGTGCCAGCAGCCTCTCAGGACTTAGCCAAGAGACCCAGTACTTC; CDR3aa: CASSLSGLSQETQYF
abundance: -; d_gene: TRBD2; j_gene: TRBJ2-4; v_gene: TRBV7-9; CDR3nt: TGTGCCAGCAGCTCATCTAGCGGGGGGGCCTTCCAAAACATTCAGTACTTC; CDR3aa: CASSSSSGGAFQNIQYF
abundance: -; d_gene: -; j_gene: TRBJ2-7; v_gene: TRBV5-6; CDR3nt: TGTGCCAGCAGCTTGGATGACCTCTCCTACGAGCAGTACTTC; CDR3aa: CASSLDDLSYEQYF
abundance: many; d_gene: -; j_gene: TRBJ1-1; v_gene: TRBV6-1; CDR3nt: TGTGCCAGCAGGAGAACAGGGAGCGCTGAAGCTTTCTTT; CDR3aa: CASRRTGSAEAFF
abundance: many; d_gene: -; j_gene: TRBJ2-3; v_gene: TRBV5-1; CDR3nt: TGCGCCAGCAGCCTCGGGGCAGAGGGGACGCAGTATTTT; CDR3aa: CASSLGAEGTQYF
abundance: -; d_gene: -; j_gene: TRBJ1-2; v_gene: TRBV7-3; CDR3nt: TGTGCCAGCAGCTTATACGGCCCCGAGGACTATGGCTACACCTTC; CDR3aa: CASSLYGPEDYGYTF
abundance: few; d_gene: TRBD1; j_gene: TRBJ2-3; v_gene: TRBV6-1; CDR3nt: TGTGCCAGCAGCCGACAGGGTGCAGATACGCAGTATTTT; CDR3aa: CASSRQGADTQYF
abundance: few; d_gene: -; j_gene: TRBJ2-4; v_gene: TRBV29-1; CDR3nt: TGCAGCGTAAACCAAGAGAGGATTGACATTCAGTACTTC; CDR3aa: CSVNQERIDIQYF
abundance: few; d_gene: -; j_gene: TRBJ2-7; v_gene: TRBV5-1; CDR3nt: TGCGCCAGCGGAGGAACCCAGGGGTCCTACGAGCAGTACTTC; CDR3aa: CASGGTQGSYEQYF
abundance: few; d_gene: -; j_gene: TRBJ2-5; v_gene: TRBV7-2; CDR3nt: TGTGCCAGCAGCCCACCCCGGGGGACAACCGACCAAGAGACCCAGTACTTC; CDR3aa: CASSPPRGTTDQETQYF
abundance: few; d_gene: TRBD1; j_gene: TRBJ2-3; v_gene: TRBV25-1; CDR3nt: TGTGCCAGCGCCGGGACAGATTTTACTGAGACGGACACAGATACGCAGTATTTT; CDR3aa: CASAGTDFTETDTDTQYF
abundance: few; d_gene: -; j_gene: TRBJ2-1; v_gene: TRBV27; CDR3nt: TGTGCCAGCAGTTTTGGAAGATTGGCAGCCTACAATGAGCAGTTCTTC; CDR3aa: CASSFGRLAAYNEQFF
abundance: many; d_gene: -; j_gene: TRBJ2-7; v_gene: TRBV5-1; CDR3nt: TGCGCCAGCAGCTTGTCCGAAGGTCTGAACGAGCAGTACTTC; CDR3aa: CASSLSEGLNEQYF
abundance: many; d_gene: TRBD1; j_gene: TRBJ2-1; v_gene: TRBV15; CDR3nt: TGTGCCACCAGACCCCCGGGACAGATATACAATGAGCAGTTCTTC; CDR3aa: CATRPPGQIYNEQFF
abundance: few; d_gene: -; j_gene: TRBJ1-5; v_gene: TRBV19; CDR3nt: TGTGCCACTACAAGATCCTCCGGGGCCAACAATCAGCCCCAGCATTTT; CDR3aa: CATTRSSGANNQPQHF
abundance: many; d_gene: TRBD1; j_gene: TRBJ2-5; v_gene: TRBV5-1; CDR3nt: TGCGCCAGCAGCTTGGTGGACAGGGAGACCCAGTACTTC; CDR3aa: CASSLVDRETQYF
abundance: -; d_gene: -; j_gene: TRBJ2-3; v_gene: TRBV5-1; CDR3nt: TGCGCCAGCAGGTCGGTGGGAGTCGATACGCAGTATTTT; CDR3aa: CASRSVGVDTQYF
abundance: -; d_gene: -; j_gene: TRBJ2-6; v_gene: TRBV5-1; CDR3nt: TGCGCCAGCAGCTTGGGGCCCCGGGGTTCTGGGGCCAACGTCCTGACTTTC; CDR3aa: CASSLGPRGSGANVLTF